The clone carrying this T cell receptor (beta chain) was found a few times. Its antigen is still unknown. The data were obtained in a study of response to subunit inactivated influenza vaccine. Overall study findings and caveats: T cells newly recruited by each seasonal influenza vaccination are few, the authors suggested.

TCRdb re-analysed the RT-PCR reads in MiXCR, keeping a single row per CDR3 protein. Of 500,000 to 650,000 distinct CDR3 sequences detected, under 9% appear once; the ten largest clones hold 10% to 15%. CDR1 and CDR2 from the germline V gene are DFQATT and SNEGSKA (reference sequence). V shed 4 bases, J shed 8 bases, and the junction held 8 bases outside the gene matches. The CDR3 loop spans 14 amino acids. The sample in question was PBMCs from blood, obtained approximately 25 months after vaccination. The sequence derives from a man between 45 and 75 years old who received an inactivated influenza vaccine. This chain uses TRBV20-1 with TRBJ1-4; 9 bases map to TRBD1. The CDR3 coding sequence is TGCAGTGCTATTTGGGGGACAGGGCGGGAAAAACTGTTTTTT. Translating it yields CSAIWGTGREKLFF.